This passage covers 15 T cell receptor beta chains from one sample sequenced in a study of post-analysis software for immune sequencing data. Whole-study results and caveats: A handful of TRBV segments were significantly more frequent in patients than in controls. TRBV5-6, TRBV5-1 and TRBV20-1 were among these segments.

Antigens for these TCRs are unknown. Every TCR beta cDNA library bore unique molecular identifiers. Using its own MiXCR run on the PCR reads, TCRdb lists one record per CDR3 protein. The sample comprises hundreds of thousands of distinct CDR3 sequences, roughly 27% of which are singletons, and more than 0.45% rests with the top ten. Sequences were obtained from blood. The receptors stem from a girl aged 10-17 years with multiple sclerosis.

This clonotype was counted between two and nine times. This chain joins TRBV4-1 and TRBJ2-5; unclear D gene. This CDR3 has 11 residues. The V end was cut by 0 bases, the J end by 10 bases, with 6 bases between. Germline assignment: CDR1 MGHRA and CDR2 YSYEKL. CDR3: CASSQDEVQYF. In DNA, the CDR3 is TGCGCCAGCAGCCAAGACGAGGTCCAGTACTTC.

V and J are TRBV10-3 and TRBJ2-7, with 10 bases matching TRBD1. The J call is in doubt because the DNA end fits TRBJ2-5 better. The CDR3 has 14 amino acids. Germline V lookup: CDR1 ENHRY, CDR2 SYGVKD. The CDR3 bases are TGTGCCATCAGTGACGGGACAGGGGAGGAGACCCAGTACTTC. This codes for CAISDGTGEETQYF.

The J gene is TRBJ2-2, the V gene TRBV7-2; TRBD2 is a possible D gene (6 bases). Looked up from germline, CDR1 is SGHTA and CDR2 is FQGNSA. The CDR3 length is 13 residues. The germline V and J ends were trimmed by 5 bases and 8 bases, with 12 bases remaining between them. CDR3 loop: CASSRTGVGELFF. The CDR3 DNA reads TGTGCCAGCAGCAGAACGGGGGTAGGGGAGCTGTTTTTT.

Only a few counts were recorded for this clonotype. The CDR3 reads CASSLVRDSARGEQFF. The CDR3 DNA is TGTGCCAGCAGCTTAGTTAGGGATAGCGCCAGAGGTGAGCAGTTCTTC. This chain links TRBV7-9 with TRBJ2-1; D is possibly TRBD2 (5 bases). Germline V CDR1 and CDR2: SEHNR, FQNEAQ (reference sequence). The CDR3 loop spans 16 amino acids. The V gene lost 1 base and the J gene lost 9 bases, with 19 bases spanning the gap.

This clonotype was seen a handful of times. The rearrangement uses TRBV5-1 and TRBJ2-2; tentative D call: TRBD1 (7 bases). CDR1 is SGHRS and CDR2 is YFSETQ in the germline V gene. CDR3 length: 15 residues. V dropped 5 bases and J dropped 2 bases, with 13 bases sitting between them. This CDR3 reads CASRVTGTNTGELFF. CDR3 coding DNA: TGCGCCAGCAGGGTGACAGGGACTAACACCGGGGAGCTGTTTTTT.

This chain links TRBV28 with TRBJ2-5, with D tentatively TRBD1 (5 bases). The ends were cut back, 2 bases at V and 7 bases at J, with 11 bases in the middle. CDR1 and CDR2 from the germline V gene are MDHEN and SYDVKM. This CDR3 has 13 residues. The CDR3 loop reads CASSLGAWRTQYF. In DNA form, the CDR3 reads TGTGCCAGCAGTTTAGGGGCCTGGAGGACCCAGTACTTC. Filled out from reference TRBV28 and TRBJ2-5, the complete variable domain reads DVKVTQSSRYLVKRTGEKVFLECVQDMDHENMFWYRQDPGLGLRLIYFSYDVKMKEKGDIPEGYSVSREKKERFSLILESASTNQTSMYLCASSLGAWRTQYFGPGTRLLVL.

For this clonotype: An end of the junction does not agree with germline; a read error may underlie this. The chain combines TRBV5-1 with TRBJ1-1; tentative D call: TRBD1 (6 bases). The V gene's germline CDR1 is SGHRS and CDR2 YFSETQ. The CDR3 consists of 13 residues. The CDR3 region has the DNA TGCGCCAGCAGCCCCGGAGGGGACATTGAAGCCTTCTTT. Its translation is CASSPGGDIEAFF.

This clonotype was found a few times. This chain connects TRBV27 to TRBJ2-5; D not resolved. The CDR3 totals 14 residues. From germline, CDR1 is MNHEY and CDR2 SMNVEV (reference sequence). Trimming took off 6 bases at V and 3 bases at J, with 14 bases between the two ends. The CDR3 spells CASRPPSSKETQYF. CDR3 sequence (DNA): TGTGCCAGCAGGCCCCCCAGCAGTAAAGAGACCCAGTACTTC.

V gene TRBV2 combines with J gene TRBJ2-1; the D is unclear. This CDR3 spans 10 amino acids. V lost 8 bases and J lost 6, with 5 bases in between. CDR1 is SNHLY and CDR2 is FYNNEI in the germline V gene. Here the CDR3 DNA reads TGTGCCAGCGATGGCAATGAGCAGTTCTTC. Its protein is CASDGNEQFF.

This sequence joins TRBV5-6 and TRBJ2-5, with D perhaps TRBD2 (5 bases). CDR3 size: 16 residues. V lost 1 base and J 2 bases, leaving 15 bases between the germline ends. From germline, CDR1 is SGHDT and CDR2 YYEEEE. CDR3 coding DNA: TGTGCCAGCAGCTTGAGGACTTCCTATTTTCAAGAGACCCAGTACTTC. Its protein product is CASSLRTSYFQETQYF.

A few counts support this clonotype. CDR3 sequence (DNA): TGCAGTGCTGGCCACGTGGGAGCCAACGAGCAGTACTTC. Translating it yields CSAGHVGANEQYF. V usage is TRBV20-1 and J usage is TRBJ2-7, with D perhaps TRBD2 (5 bases). This CDR3 has 13 amino acids. Trimming left V 5 bases short and J 5 bases short, with 16 bases between. Germline V gene data show CDR1 as DFQATT and CDR2 as SNEGSKA (reference sequence).

This CDR3 is CASSLGAFHGYTF. The CDR3 coding sequence is TGTGCCAGCAGCTTAGGGGCTTTCCATGGCTACACCTTC. The V call is TRBV13, the J call TRBJ1-2; D gene ambiguous. The CDR3 sequence is 13 residues long. Germline V gene data show CDR1 as PRHDT and CDR2 as FYEKMQ (reference sequence). The V end was cut by 0 bases, the J end by 6 bases, with 8 bases between.

This clonotype was recorded a few times. This chain links TRBV6-6 with TRBJ1-4; tentatively, D is TRBD1 (5 bases). V gave up 7 bases and J gave up 3 bases, with 15 bases separating them. Germline CDR1 and CDR2: MNHNY and SVGAGI (reference sequence). The CDR3 is 15 amino acids. The CDR3 DNA follows: TGTGCCAGCACAAGGGCTGGGGCGGCTAATGAAAAACTGTTTTTT. The encoded protein is CASTRAGAANEKLFF.

The chain carries TRBV28 and TRBJ1-1; unclear D gene. This CDR3 region has 16 residues. CDR1 is MDHEN, CDR2 SYDVKM, per germline. Trimming took 6 bases from V and 2 from J, leaving 19 bases between them. The CDR3 DNA is TGTGCCAGCAGCCCCTCTTCGGCAGGAGATAACACTGAAGCTTTCTTT. The encoded protein is CASSPSSAGDNTEAFF.

This chain uses TRBV7-9 with TRBJ2-7; 10 bases are a match to TRBD2. V was pared by 4 bases and J by 5 bases, with 11 bases of the junction left unmatched. The CDR3 totals 16 residues. From germline, CDR1 is SEHNR and CDR2 FQNEAQ (reference sequence). CDR3 bases: TGTGCCAGCAGCTCCCTACCGGGACTAGCGCGTCACGAGCAGTACTTC. It codes for CASSSLPGLARHEQYF.